This T cell receptor beta chain was obtained from a study of shared clonotypes between healthy human individuals. Whole-study findings and limits: About 5.2% was the fraction of naive CD4 clonotypes found shared across a few donors.

On sorted subsets, replicate PCRs used roughly 220 ng DNA, or about 30,000 T cell genomes. Repertoires were generated with immunoSEQ multiplex PCR, while TCRdb's copy carries only in-frame clones and drops some. The sample shows roughly 1.4 million clones, about 98.5% of them seen only once. On this clone itself: The antigen is unknown.

The clonotype was recovered from a man in his thirties or forties in good health. Sequenced sample: naive CD4+ T cells sorted from blood. Subset reported: CD45RA+ positively selected.

Here the CDR3 DNA reads TGTGCCAGTAGTATATCCTGGCAGGGCGGCCAAGAGACCCAGTACTTC. It translates to CASSISWQGGQETQYF. The chain is built from TRBV19 and TRBJ2-5; D is possibly TRBD1 (5 bases). With 2 bases removed from V and 1 base from J, the gap between germline ends came to 14 bases. Looked up from germline, CDR1 is LNHDA and CDR2 is SQIVND (reference sequence). This CDR3 comprises 16 residues. The variable domain in full, completed from reference TRBV19 and TRBJ2-5, reads DGGITQSPKYLFRKEGQNVTLSCEQNLNHDAMYWYRQDPGQGLRLIYYSQIVNDFQKGDIAEGYSVSREKKESFPLTVTSAQKNPTAFYLCASSISWQGGQETQYFGPGTRLLVL.